This T cell receptor beta chain was retrieved from a study of immune evolution from preneoplasia to lung adenocarcinoma. With 6 bases removed from V and 2 bases from J, the gap between germline ends came to 13 bases. CDR1 is MGHRA, CDR2 YSYEKL, per germline. The CDR3 covers 14 residues. Profiling relied on immunoSEQ multiplex PCR, and the TCRdb table lists in-frame clones only, not all of them. The sample includes some 4,900 clones, around 82% of them seen just once. Histologic diagnosis was independently verified by two lung pathologists. Sequencing input: FFPE minimally invasive lung adenocarcinoma tissue. This chain joins TRBV4-1 and TRBJ2-5; D not certain. The receptor was isolated from a person between 65 and 79 years old with lung adenocarcinoma. The CDR3: CASSYRVGQETQYF. Here the CDR3 DNA reads TGCGCCAGCAGTTATCGGGTGGGACAAGAGACCCAGTACTTC.